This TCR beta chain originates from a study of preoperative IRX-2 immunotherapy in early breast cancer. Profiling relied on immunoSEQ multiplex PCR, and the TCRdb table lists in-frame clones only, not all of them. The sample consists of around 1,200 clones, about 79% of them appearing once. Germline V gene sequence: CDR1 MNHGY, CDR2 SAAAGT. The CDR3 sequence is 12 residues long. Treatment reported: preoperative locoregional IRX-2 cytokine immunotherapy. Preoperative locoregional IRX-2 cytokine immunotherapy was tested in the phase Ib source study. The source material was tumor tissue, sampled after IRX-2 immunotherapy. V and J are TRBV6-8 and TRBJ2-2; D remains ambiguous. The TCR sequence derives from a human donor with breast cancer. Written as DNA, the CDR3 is TGTGCGATCTGGGTAAACACCGGGGAGCTGTTTTTT. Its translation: CAIWVNTGELFF.